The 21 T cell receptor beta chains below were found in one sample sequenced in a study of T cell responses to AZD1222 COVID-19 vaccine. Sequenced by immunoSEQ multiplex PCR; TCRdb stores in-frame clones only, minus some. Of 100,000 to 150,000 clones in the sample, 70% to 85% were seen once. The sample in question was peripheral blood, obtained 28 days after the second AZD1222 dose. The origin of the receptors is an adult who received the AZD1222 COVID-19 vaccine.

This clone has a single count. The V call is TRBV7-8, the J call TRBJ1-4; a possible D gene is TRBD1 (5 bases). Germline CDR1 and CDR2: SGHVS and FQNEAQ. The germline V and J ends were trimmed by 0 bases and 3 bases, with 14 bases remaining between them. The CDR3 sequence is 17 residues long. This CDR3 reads CASSLAFGGRSNEKLFF. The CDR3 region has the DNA TGTGCCAGCAGCTTAGCTTTCGGGGGACGGTCTAATGAAAAACTGTTTTTT. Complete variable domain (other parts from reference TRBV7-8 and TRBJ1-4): GAGVSQSPRYKVAKRGQDVALRCDPISGHVSLFWYQQALGQGPEFLTYFQNEAQLDKSGLPSDRFFAERPEGSVSTLKIQRTQQEDSAVYLCASSLAFGGRSNEKLFFGSGTQLSVL.

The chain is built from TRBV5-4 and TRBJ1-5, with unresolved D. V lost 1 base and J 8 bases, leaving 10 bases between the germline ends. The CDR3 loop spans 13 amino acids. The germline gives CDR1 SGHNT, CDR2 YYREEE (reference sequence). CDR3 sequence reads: CASSLLPGEPQHF. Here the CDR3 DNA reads TGTGCCAGCAGCTTGCTCCCCGGGGAGCCCCAGCATTTT.

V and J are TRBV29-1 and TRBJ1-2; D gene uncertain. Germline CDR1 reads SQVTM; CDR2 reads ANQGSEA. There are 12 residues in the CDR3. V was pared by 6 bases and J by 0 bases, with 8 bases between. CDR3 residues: CSVRHPNYGYTF. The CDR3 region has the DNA TGCAGCGTCCGACACCCTAACTATGGCTACACCTTC.

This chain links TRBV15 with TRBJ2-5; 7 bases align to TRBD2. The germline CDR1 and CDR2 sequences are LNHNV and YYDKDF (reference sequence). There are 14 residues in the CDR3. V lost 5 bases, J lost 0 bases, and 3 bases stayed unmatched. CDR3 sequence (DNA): TGTGCCACCAGCTTTGGGGGGGACCAAGAGACCCAGTACTTC. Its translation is CATSFGGDQETQYF.

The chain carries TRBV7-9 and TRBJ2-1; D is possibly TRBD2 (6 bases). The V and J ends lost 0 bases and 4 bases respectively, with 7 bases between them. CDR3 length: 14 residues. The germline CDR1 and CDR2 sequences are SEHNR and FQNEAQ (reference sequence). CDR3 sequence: CASSLAAGYNEQFF. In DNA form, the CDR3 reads TGTGCCAGCAGCTTAGCGGCGGGGTACAATGAGCAGTTCTTC. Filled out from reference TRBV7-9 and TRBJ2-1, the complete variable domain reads DTGVSQNPRHKITKRGQNVTFRCDPISEHNRLYWYRQTLGQGPEFLTYFQNEAQLEKSRLLSDRFSAERPKGSFSTLEIQRTEQGDSAMYLCASSLAAGYNEQFFGPGTRLTVL.

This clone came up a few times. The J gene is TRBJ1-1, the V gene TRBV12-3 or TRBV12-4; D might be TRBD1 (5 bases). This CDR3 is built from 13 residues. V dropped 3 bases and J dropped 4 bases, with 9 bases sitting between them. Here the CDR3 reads CASSLQGSTEAFF. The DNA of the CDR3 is TGTGCCAGCAGTTTGCAGGGCAGCACTGAAGCTTTCTTT.

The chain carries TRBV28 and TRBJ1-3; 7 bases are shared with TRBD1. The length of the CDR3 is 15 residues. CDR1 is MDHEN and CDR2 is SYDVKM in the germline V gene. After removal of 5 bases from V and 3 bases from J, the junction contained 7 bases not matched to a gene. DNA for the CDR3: TGTGCCAGCAGTCTCCTAGACAGGGTTGGAAACACCATATATTTT. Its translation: CASSLLDRVGNTIYF.

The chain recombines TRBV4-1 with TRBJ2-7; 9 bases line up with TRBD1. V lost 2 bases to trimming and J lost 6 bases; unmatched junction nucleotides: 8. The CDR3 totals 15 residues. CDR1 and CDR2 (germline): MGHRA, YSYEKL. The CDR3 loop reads CASSQTQGTGLEQYF. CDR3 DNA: TGCGCCAGCAGCCAAACACAGGGGACAGGGCTCGAGCAGTACTTC.

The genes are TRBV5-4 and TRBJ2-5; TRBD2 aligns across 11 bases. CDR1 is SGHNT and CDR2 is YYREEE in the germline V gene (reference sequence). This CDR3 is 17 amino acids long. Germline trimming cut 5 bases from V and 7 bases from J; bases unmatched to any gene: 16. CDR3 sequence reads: CASSKPEGLAGGGTQYF. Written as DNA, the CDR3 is TGTGCCAGCAGTAAACCCGAGGGCCTAGCGGGGGGCGGGACCCAGTACTTC.

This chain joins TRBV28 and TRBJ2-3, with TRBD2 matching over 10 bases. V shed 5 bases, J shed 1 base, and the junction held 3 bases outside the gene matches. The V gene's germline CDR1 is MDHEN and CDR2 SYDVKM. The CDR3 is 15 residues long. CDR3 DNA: TGTGCCAGCAGTGCTAGCGGGGGCGGCACAGATACGCAGTATTTT. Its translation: CASSASGGGTDTQYF.

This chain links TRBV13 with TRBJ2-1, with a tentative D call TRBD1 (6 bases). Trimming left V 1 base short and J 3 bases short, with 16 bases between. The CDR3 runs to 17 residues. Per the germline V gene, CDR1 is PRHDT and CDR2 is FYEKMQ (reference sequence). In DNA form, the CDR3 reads TGTGCCAGCAGCTTAGAGGGGGACACATCCAACTACAATGAGCAGTTCTTC. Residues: CASSLEGDTSNYNEQFF.

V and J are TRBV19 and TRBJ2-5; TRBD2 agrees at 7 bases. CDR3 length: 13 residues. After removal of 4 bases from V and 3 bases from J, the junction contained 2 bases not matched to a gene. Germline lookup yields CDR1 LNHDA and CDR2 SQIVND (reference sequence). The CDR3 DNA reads TGTGCCAGTAGTACCACTAGCGAAGAGACCCAGTACTTC. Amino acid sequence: CASSTTSEETQYF.

The CDR3 DNA sequence: TGCGCCAGCAGCCACGGAGGGGCGAGGAACACCGGGGAGCTGTTTTTT. Encoded protein: CASSHGGARNTGELFF. V usage is TRBV4-3 and J usage is TRBJ2-2, with D tentatively TRBD2 (6 bases). CDR1 LGHNA and CDR2 YSLEER come from the germline V gene. The CDR3 is 16 residues long. The V and J ends lost 3 bases and 1 base respectively, with 12 bases between them.

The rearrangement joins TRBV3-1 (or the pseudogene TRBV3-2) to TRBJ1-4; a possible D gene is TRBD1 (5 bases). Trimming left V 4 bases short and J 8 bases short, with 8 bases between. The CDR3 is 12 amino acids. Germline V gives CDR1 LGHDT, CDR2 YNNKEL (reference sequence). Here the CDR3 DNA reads TGTGCCAGCAGCCCCCGGACAGAAAAACTGTTTTTT. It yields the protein CASSPRTEKLFF.

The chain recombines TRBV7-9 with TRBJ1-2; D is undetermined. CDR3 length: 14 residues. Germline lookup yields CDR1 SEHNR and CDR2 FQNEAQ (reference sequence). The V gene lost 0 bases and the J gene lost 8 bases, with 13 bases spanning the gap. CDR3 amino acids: CASSLAGLSGGYTF. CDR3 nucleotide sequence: TGTGCCAGCAGCTTAGCAGGGTTATCGGGAGGCTACACCTTC.

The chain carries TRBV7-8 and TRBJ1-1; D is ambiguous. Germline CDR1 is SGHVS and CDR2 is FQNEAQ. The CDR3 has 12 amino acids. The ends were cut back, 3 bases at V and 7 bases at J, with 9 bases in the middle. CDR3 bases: TGTGCCAGCAGCTTCTGGGAGTTTGAAGCTTTCTTT. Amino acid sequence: CASSFWEFEAFF.

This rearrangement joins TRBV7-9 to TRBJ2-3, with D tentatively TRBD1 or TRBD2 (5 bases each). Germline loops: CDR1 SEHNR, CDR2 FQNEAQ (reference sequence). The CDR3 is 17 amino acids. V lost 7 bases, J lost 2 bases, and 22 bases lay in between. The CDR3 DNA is TGTGCCAGCACCCGACGGGGACGGGGTAAGGACACAGATACGCAGTATTTT. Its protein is CASTRRGRGKDTDTQYF.

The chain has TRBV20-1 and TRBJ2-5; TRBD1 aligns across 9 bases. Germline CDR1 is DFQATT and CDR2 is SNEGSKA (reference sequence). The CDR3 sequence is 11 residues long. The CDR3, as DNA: TGCAGGGGGGACAGGGCGGAGACCCAGTACTTC. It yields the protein CRGDRAETQYF.

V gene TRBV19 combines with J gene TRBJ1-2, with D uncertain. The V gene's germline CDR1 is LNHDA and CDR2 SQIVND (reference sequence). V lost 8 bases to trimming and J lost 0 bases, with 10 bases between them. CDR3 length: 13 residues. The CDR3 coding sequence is TGTGCCAGTGCCCTCCCATCTAACTATGGCTACACCTTC. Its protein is CASALPSNYGYTF.

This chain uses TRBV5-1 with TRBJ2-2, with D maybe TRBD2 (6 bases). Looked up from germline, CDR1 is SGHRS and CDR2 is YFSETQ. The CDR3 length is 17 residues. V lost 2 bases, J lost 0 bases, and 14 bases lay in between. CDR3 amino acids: CASSLRRGITNTGELFF. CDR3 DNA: TGCGCCAGCAGCTTACGTCGGGGGATAACGAACACCGGGGAGCTGTTTTTT.

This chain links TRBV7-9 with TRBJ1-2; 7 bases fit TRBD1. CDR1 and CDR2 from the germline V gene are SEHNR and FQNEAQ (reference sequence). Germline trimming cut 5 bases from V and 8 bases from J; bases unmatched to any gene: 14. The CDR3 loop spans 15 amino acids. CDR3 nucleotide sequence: TGTGCCAGCAGCAATCGGGACAGCCTGGGCTGGGGCTACACCTTC. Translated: CASSNRDSLGWGYTF.